The next 21 T cell receptor beta chains were all read from a single sample in a study of cytomegalovirus exposure and HLA in healthy donors. A multiplex PCR was run with 60 Vbeta primers and 13 Jbeta primers. TCRdb keeps only in-frame clones here, not all; method: immunoSEQ multiplex PCR. The table records approximately 150,000 clones, roughly 77% of them present only once. The specimen sequenced was PBMCs. All receptors come from a man aged 18 to 30 in good health and CMV-seropositive.

V is TRBV30 and J is TRBJ2-5; D remains ambiguous. CDR1 GTSNPN and CDR2 SVGIG come from the germline V gene (reference sequence). Between the trimmed V and J ends, which lost 0 bases and 5 bases, there was a span of 10 bases. The CDR3 runs 13 residues. Here the CDR3 reads CAWSVGSWETQYF. DNA for the CDR3: TGTGCCTGGAGTGTTGGTAGCTGGGAGACCCAGTACTTC.

J is TRBJ1-1 and V is TRBV7-9; tentatively, D is TRBD1 (5 bases). The CDR3 sequence is 13 residues long. The V gene lost 5 bases and the J gene lost 4 bases, with 11 bases spanning the gap. CDR1 and CDR2 from the germline V gene are SEHNR and FQNEAQ (reference sequence). CDR3 bases: TGTGCCAGCAGCAAAACGGGGGGCACTGAAGCTTTCTTT. Translated, it gives CASSKTGGTEAFF. Filled out from reference TRBV7-9 and TRBJ1-1, the complete variable domain reads DTGVSQNPRHKITKRGQNVTFRCDPISEHNRLYWYRQTLGQGPEFLTYFQNEAQLEKSRLLSDRFSAERPKGSFSTLEIQRTEQGDSAMYLCASSKTGGTEAFFGQGTRLTVV.

The chain has TRBV6-4 and TRBJ2-2; 9 nucleotides agree with TRBD2. CDR1 and CDR2 (germline): MRHNA, SNTAGT. This CDR3 spans 16 amino acids. The V and J ends lost 0 bases and 1 base, in that order; junction bases with no gene match: 0. The CDR3 is CASSDSAGGNTGELFF. CDR3 nucleotide sequence: TGTGCCAGCAGTGACTCAGCGGGGGGGAACACCGGGGAGCTGTTTTTT.

The rearrangement links TRBV4-1 to TRBJ2-3; D perhaps matches TRBD2 (5 bases). Trimming shortened V by 4 bases and J by 7 bases, and 6 bases separated the two germline ends. This CDR3 comprises 11 residues. The V gene's germline CDR1 is MGHRA and CDR2 YSYEKL. The CDR3 region has the DNA TGCGCCAGCAGCCCGGGGAATACGCAGTATTTT. Protein: CASSPGNTQYF.

This chain joins TRBV7-8 and TRBJ1-2; weak D call: TRBD1 (5 bases). Between the trimmed V and J ends, which lost 1 base and 7 bases, there was a span of 13 bases. The germline gives CDR1 SGHVS, CDR2 FQNEAQ. The CDR3 covers 14 residues. In DNA form, the CDR3 reads TGTGCCAGCAGCTTAGGGGGACTCTCGGGTGGCTACACCTTC. Protein product: CASSLGGLSGGYTF.

The V call is TRBV28, the J call TRBJ2-2; 12 positions match TRBD2. V gave up 8 bases and J gave up 5 bases; unmatched junction bases: 6. Germline-derived CDR1 and CDR2 are MDHEN and SYDVKM. This CDR3 is 15 amino acids long. This chain's CDR3 is CASGSSGRGTGELFF. The CDR3 DNA reads as TGTGCCAGCGGATCTAGCGGGAGGGGTACCGGGGAGCTGTTTTTT.

The CDR3 region is CASSTDGRGPQHF. CDR3 DNA: TGTGCCAGCAGCACGGACGGCCGGGGGCCCCAGCATTTT. The rearrangement joins TRBV5-8 to TRBJ1-5, with unresolved D. The CDR3 consists of 13 residues. Trimming removed 4 bases at V and 9 bases at J, with 14 bases between. The germline V gene encodes CDR1 SGHTS and CDR2 YDEGEE. Using reference TRBV5-8 and TRBJ1-5 for the parts outside the CDR3, the full variable domain is EAGVTQSPTHLIKTRGQQATLRCSPISGHTSVYWYQQALGLGLQFLLWYDEGEERNRGNFPPRFSGRQFPNYSSELNVNALELEDSALYLCASSTDGRGPQHFGDGTRLSIL.

The chain has TRBV15 and TRBJ1-2; TRBD1 matches 9 bases. The CDR3 runs to 15 residues. Germline trimming cut 5 bases from V and 7 bases from J; bases unmatched to any gene: 11. Germline assignment: CDR1 LNHNV and CDR2 YYDKDF (reference sequence). The CDR3 DNA follows: TGTGCCACCAGCGGCATTACAGGGGGCATGAGTGGCTACACCTTC. Translating it yields CATSGITGGMSGYTF.

This clone was recorded once. This sequence joins TRBV25-1 and TRBJ2-5, with D tentatively TRBD1 (6 bases). Trimming shortened V by 3 bases and J by 5 bases, and 16 bases separated the two germline ends. Germline V gene sequence: CDR1 MGHDK, CDR2 SYGVNS. The CDR3 length is 15 residues. The CDR3 region is CASSEDSAWVETQYF. The CDR3 nucleotides read TGTGCCAGCAGTGAGGACAGTGCTTGGGTGGAGACCCAGTACTTC.

The chain links TRBV28 to TRBJ2-3; TRBD2 might be the D (7 bases). Germline V CDR1 and CDR2: MDHEN, SYDVKM. Trimming removed 3 bases at V and 3 bases at J, with 16 bases between. The CDR3 loop spans 16 amino acids. CDR3 residues: CASSFPGLGQTDTQYF. The CDR3 nucleotides read TGTGCCAGCAGTTTCCCTGGACTAGGACAGACAGATACGCAGTATTTT. Combining the CDR3 with reference TRBV28 and TRBJ2-3 gives the whole variable domain DVKVTQSSRYLVKRTGEKVFLECVQDMDHENMFWYRQDPGLGLRLIYFSYDVKMKEKGDIPEGYSVSREKKERFSLILESASTNQTSMYLCASSFPGLGQTDTQYFGPGTRLTVL.

This clone was seen a few times. This chain uses TRBV6-1 with TRBJ2-3, with D hard to call. Trimming cost V 4 bases and J 0 bases, with 14 bases left between them. The CDR3 has 16 amino acids. Germline lookup yields CDR1 MNHNS and CDR2 SASEGT. The CDR3 nucleotides are TGTGCCAGCAGTGCCTCCCGCCGGCGGAGCACAGATACGCAGTATTTT. It encodes CASSASRRRSTDTQYF.

Here the CDR3 reads CASSPQGQGVGNTIYF. The CDR3 DNA sequence: TGCGCCAGCAGCCCCCAGGGACAGGGGGTCGGAAACACCATATATTTT. The chain carries TRBV4-1 and TRBJ1-3; the match to TRBD1 covers 11 bases. The V segment lost 4 bases and the J segment 4 bases; nucleotides outside the gene matches: 6. The germline V gene encodes CDR1 MGHRA and CDR2 YSYEKL. The CDR3 contains 16 residues.

V is TRBV19 and J is TRBJ2-2; D might be TRBD1 (5 bases). CDR1 is LNHDA, CDR2 SQIVND, per germline (reference sequence). The CDR3 has 14 amino acids. Trimming cost V 3 bases and J 9 bases, with 14 bases left between them. DNA of the CDR3: TGTGCCAGTAGTATTCGAGGACATGGCAGGGAGCTGTTTTTT. Protein sequence: CASSIRGHGRELFF.

This chain links TRBV28 with TRBJ1-1; D is perhaps TRBD1 (5 bases). Looked up from germline, CDR1 is MDHEN and CDR2 is SYDVKM. The V end lost 4 bases, the J end lost 4 bases, and 10 bases lay between the germline ends. This CDR3 is built from 13 residues. CDR3 residues: CASSSWGGTEAFF. The CDR3 DNA follows: TGTGCCAGCAGTTCATGGGGGGGCACTGAAGCTTTCTTT.

CDR3 sequence reads: CASSLPGQGFGGEQFF. The DNA for the CDR3 is TGCGCCAGCAGCCTACCGGGACAGGGTTTCGGTGGTGAGCAGTTCTTC. The chain employs TRBV5-1 and TRBJ2-1; 9 bases line up with TRBD1. Germline V lookup: CDR1 SGHRS, CDR2 YFSETQ. The CDR3 length is 16 residues. The V and J ends lost 4 bases and 9 bases, in that order; junction bases with no gene match: 14.

This rearrangement joins TRBV6-5 to TRBJ1-1; D possibly corresponds to TRBD1 (5 bases). From germline, CDR1 is MNHEY and CDR2 SVGAGI. The germline V and J ends were trimmed by 8 bases and 5 bases, with 15 bases remaining between them. This CDR3 is 13 amino acids long. CDR3 nucleotides: TGTGCCAGCGGGAGGAGCAGGGTAACTGAAGCTTTCTTT. Translation gives CASGRSRVTEAFF.

V and J are TRBV28 and TRBJ1-5; 7 bases align to TRBD1. The germline V gene encodes CDR1 MDHEN and CDR2 SYDVKM. Trimming removed 3 bases from V and 7 bases from J; junction bases left unmatched: 6. The CDR3 spans 14 residues. The CDR3 region has the DNA TGTGCCAGCAGTTTTGTTCAGGGGGTACAGCCCCAGCATTTT. Translation: CASSFVQGVQPQHF.

This clone has only a few counts. The chain recombines TRBV4-1 with TRBJ2-1; 9 nucleotides line up with TRBD1. Germline values: CDR1 MGHRA, CDR2 YSYEKL. V gave up 0 bases and J gave up 2 bases; unmatched junction bases: 2. The CDR3 contains 16 residues. CDR3 DNA sequence: TGCGCCAGCAGCCAAGATAGGGACAGGGCCTACAATGAGCAGTTCTTC. This translates into CASSQDRDRAYNEQFF.

The V and J genes are TRBV2 and TRBJ1-2, with 8 bases lining up with TRBD1. CDR1 is SNHLY and CDR2 is FYNNEI in the germline V gene. The CDR3 consists of 13 residues. V lost 7 bases and J lost 4; bases outside the gene matches: 5. The CDR3 sequence: CASKGQEIYGYTF. The CDR3 region has the DNA TGTGCCAGCAAGGGACAGGAAATCTATGGCTACACCTTC.

The rearrangement uses TRBV10-3 and TRBJ1-3; tentatively, D is TRBD1 (6 bases). V lost 3 bases and J 2 bases, leaving 11 bases between the germline ends. The CDR3 is made up of 15 amino acids. Germline V lookup: CDR1 ENHRY, CDR2 SYGVKD. CDR3 residues: CAISDPQGTGNTIYF. The CDR3 nucleotides read TGTGCCATCAGTGACCCTCAGGGGACTGGAAACACCATATATTTT.

This clone was found once. This chain connects TRBV5-6 to TRBJ2-7; D perhaps matches TRBD2 (6 bases). The CDR3 sequence is 14 residues long. Germline V gives CDR1 SGHDT, CDR2 YYEEEE. Between the trimmed V and J ends, which lost 4 bases and 3 bases, there was a span of 14 bases. CDR3 in amino acids: CASSPQDYLYEQYV. CDR3 sequence (DNA): TGTGCCAGCAGCCCTCAGGACTACCTCTACGAGCAGTACGTC.